These 20 T cell receptor beta chains came from one sample sequenced in a study of human T cells and chemical hapten exposure. TCRdb reprocessed the RACE reads with MiXCR, giving one entry per CDR3 protein. The table shows approximately 95,000 distinct CDR3 sequences, with over 10% occurring only once. Time point denoted: patch test 2, 6 weeks after DPC sensitization. Treatment denoted: therapeutic diphenylcyclopropenone sensitization with weekly scalp DPC. Sequenced material: whole blood, taken in connection with sensitization to the hapten diphenylcyclopropenone (DPC). The receptor set was obtained from a woman aged 40 to 55 with alopecia areata. Some clones in this sample may be carry-over from other donors' samples.

The chain recombines TRBV29-1 with TRBJ2-2; perhaps TRBD2 as D (6 bases). This CDR3 is built from 15 residues. CDR1 is SQVTM, CDR2 ANQGSEA, per germline. The germline V and J ends were trimmed by 7 bases and 1 base, with 16 bases remaining between them. The CDR3 DNA follows: TGCAGCGCTCCCCGGGTCGGGGGGAACACCGGGGAGCTGTTTTTT. Encoded protein: CSAPRVGGNTGELFF.

This clonotype was counted only a few times. The rearrangement uses TRBV7-9 and TRBJ2-1, with 7 bases identical to TRBD2. This CDR3 is 15 amino acids long. CDR1 SEHNR and CDR2 FQNEAQ come from the germline V gene (reference sequence). J was trimmed by 3 bases and V by 5 bases; bases with no gene match: 7. This CDR3 reads CASSQGDYNYNEQFF. The CDR3 nucleotides read TGTGCCAGCAGCCAAGGGGACTACAACTACAATGAGCAGTTCTTC.

With regard to this clonotype: A much larger clone is a single base away; this may be a read error. V and J are TRBV6-2 or TRBV6-3 and TRBJ2-7; 7 positions match TRBD2. Trimming removed 0 bases from V and 8 bases from J; junction bases left unmatched: 13. This CDR3 is 16 amino acids long. Germline V CDR1 and CDR2: MNHEY, SVGEGT. CDR3 bases: TGTGCCAGCAGTTACTCGCGGGCTAGCGGAGGATACAAGCAGTACTTC. Translation: CASSYSRASGGYKQYF.

This clonotype was seen only a few times. The V and J genes are TRBV6-1 and TRBJ1-2; D is perhaps TRBD1 (6 bases). V was cut by 4 bases and J by 5 bases, with 14 bases left in between. The CDR3 totals 14 residues. The V gene's germline CDR1 is MNHNS and CDR2 SASEGT. CDR3 loop: CASSGGAGPYGYTF. The CDR3 DNA reads TGTGCCAGCAGTGGGGGGGCGGGTCCTTATGGCTACACCTTC.

This clonotype was counted at least ten times. The chain is built from TRBV4-1 and TRBJ1-6; D perhaps matches TRBD1 (6 bases). The CDR3 sequence is 16 residues long. Trimming stripped 6 bases from V and 6 bases from J, with 18 bases between. The germline CDR1 and CDR2 sequences are MGHRA and YSYEKL. The CDR3 region is CASSPLGGAVNSPLHF. The CDR3 nucleotides are TGCGCCAGCAGTCCCCTCGGGGGGGCGGTTAATTCACCCCTCCACTTT.

As to this clonotype: Possible read error: a much larger clone is one base away. The chain carries TRBV25-1 and TRBJ2-6, with 8 bases fitting TRBD1. The CDR3 runs to 16 residues. The V and J ends lost 4 bases and 5 bases, in that order; junction bases with no gene match: 7. Looked up from germline, CDR1 is MGHDK and CDR2 is SYGVNS. The CDR3 sequence: CASSASDRARANVLTF. CDR3 nucleotide sequence: TGTGCCAGCAGTGCCTCGGACAGGGCTAGGGCCAACGTCCTGACTTTC.

V is TRBV29-1 and J is TRBJ2-1, with D unresolved. The V end lost 4 bases, the J end lost 2 bases, and 9 bases lay between the germline ends. CDR1 and CDR2 from the germline V gene are SQVTM and ANQGSEA. This CDR3 spans 13 amino acids. CDR3 residues: CSVGTDTYNEQFF. DNA for the CDR3: TGCAGCGTTGGGACGGATACCTACAATGAGCAGTTCTTC.

This clonotype was seen many times. V usage is TRBV28 and J usage is TRBJ1-5; perhaps TRBD1 as D (5 bases). V was clipped by 6 bases and J by 1 base, with 13 bases between them. Per germline, CDR1 MDHEN and CDR2 SYDVKM. This CDR3 has 15 amino acids. CDR3 sequence: CASSAGGLSNQPQHF. CDR3 DNA: TGTGCCAGCAGCGCGGGGGGGTTGAGCAATCAGCCCCAGCATTTT.

This clonotype has ten or more counts. CDR3 loop: CSASSSAPSSNYGYTF. The CDR3 DNA follows: TGCAGTGCTAGTTCGTCAGCTCCGTCCTCTAACTATGGCTACACCTTC. The chain employs TRBV20-1 and TRBJ1-2; D gene ambiguous. The CDR3 totals 16 residues. Per germline, CDR1 DFQATT and CDR2 SNEGSKA (reference sequence). Between the trimmed V and J ends, which lost 3 bases and 0 bases, there was a span of 17 bases.

There are a few counts of this clonotype. V is TRBV25-1 and J is TRBJ2-3; TRBD1 aligns across 8 bases. The germline V gene has CDR1 MGHDK and CDR2 SYGVNS. The CDR3 is 14 amino acids. J was trimmed by 10 bases and V by 8 bases; bases with no gene match: 14. CDR3 in DNA: TGTGCCAGCCGCCGACAGGGGACCCTAGGTGCGCAGTATTTT. Its translation is CASRRQGTLGAQYF.

The chain has TRBV30 and TRBJ1-1; 7 bases are shared with TRBD1. The CDR3 runs to 16 residues. With V trimmed by 2 bases and J by 0 bases, 9 bases remained unmatched. Germline CDR1 and CDR2: GTSNPN and SVGIG (reference sequence). The CDR3 loop is CAWSLKGQLMNTEAFF. In DNA, the CDR3 is TGTGCCTGGAGTCTTAAGGGACAGTTAATGAACACTGAAGCTTTCTTT.

The chain has TRBV2 and TRBJ1-1, with TRBD1 matching 7 bases. Germline assignment: CDR1 SNHLY and CDR2 FYNNEI. V lost 7 bases, J lost 5 bases, and 7 bases stayed unmatched. The CDR3 sequence is 13 residues long. Written as DNA, the CDR3 is TGTGCCAGCAATGACAGGGTAAAGACTGAAGCTTTCTTT. Translating gives CASNDRVKTEAFF.

The V call is TRBV29-1, the J call TRBJ2-2; possibly TRBD1 for D (6 bases). Trimming removed 0 bases from V and 3 bases from J, with 8 bases in between. Per germline, CDR1 SQVTM and CDR2 ANQGSEA. The CDR3 spans 14 residues. The DNA for the CDR3 is TGCAGCGTTGAAGACAGGGGATACACCGGGGAGCTGTTTTTT. This encodes CSVEDRGYTGELFF.

The table lists this clonotype with many counts. The chain joins TRBV28 to TRBJ2-1, with 11 bases fitting TRBD1. The V segment lost 2 bases and the J segment 6 bases; nucleotides outside the gene matches: 3. Germline CDR1 MDHEN, CDR2 SYDVKM. The CDR3 extends over 15 amino acids. The CDR3 loop is CASSLRDRGFNEQFF. Here the CDR3 DNA reads TGTGCCAGCAGTTTACGGGACAGGGGGTTCAATGAGCAGTTCTTC.

Ten or more counts support this clonotype. The chain uses TRBV7-9 and TRBJ1-4, with D tentatively TRBD1 (6 bases). This CDR3 is 17 amino acids long. Germline V gene sequence: CDR1 SEHNR, CDR2 FQNEAQ (reference sequence). The V end was cut by 8 bases, the J end by 8 bases, with 27 bases between. Written as DNA, the CDR3 is TGTGCCAGCTTCATACCAACACCGGACAGACGGGGAGAAAAACTGTTTTTT. It specifies CASFIPTPDRRGEKLFF.

The chain uses TRBV12-3 or TRBV12-4 and TRBJ2-1; 8 positions match TRBD2. V shed 4 bases, J shed 5 bases, and the junction held 7 bases outside the gene matches. The CDR3 has 15 amino acids. CDR3 bases: TGTGCCAGCAGTTCCGGGGCGGGGGGAAACAATGAGCAGTTCTTC. This translates into CASSSGAGGNNEQFF.

This clonotype was recorded many times. This chain links TRBV3-1 with TRBJ1-4; 9 nucleotides align to TRBD1. Germline V gene lookup returns CDR1 LGHDT and CDR2 YNNKEL (reference sequence). Losses at the gene ends were 2 bases for V and 5 bases for J; bases not matched to a gene: 3. The CDR3 contains 15 residues. Here the CDR3 DNA reads TGTGCCAGCAGCCAATCGGACAGGGGAAATGAAAAACTGTTTTTT. Its translation is CASSQSDRGNEKLFF.

V and J are TRBV28 and TRBJ2-7; TRBD2 agrees at 10 bases. This CDR3 comprises 16 residues. Trimming at V came to 5 bases and at J to 0 bases, leaving 7 bases not matched to a gene. CDR1 and CDR2 from the germline V gene are MDHEN and SYDVKM. CDR3 bases: TGTGCCAGCAGTGTACATAGCGGGAGGAACTCCTACGAGCAGTACTTC. It encodes CASSVHSGRNSYEQYF.

This clonotype was recorded at least ten times. The chain uses TRBV20-1 and TRBJ1-6; the D is unclear. The V end lost 2 bases, the J end lost 4 bases, and 12 bases lay between the germline ends. This CDR3 is 15 amino acids long. Germline CDR1 and CDR2: DFQATT and SNEGSKA (reference sequence). The CDR3: CSARSLQEYNSPLHF. DNA of the CDR3: TGCAGTGCTAGATCTCTTCAGGAATATAATTCACCCCTCCACTTT.

This clonotype has a handful of counts. The rearrangement links TRBV6-5 to TRBJ1-5, with D possibly being TRBD1 (6 bases). Looked up from germline, CDR1 is MNHEY and CDR2 is SVGAGI. This CDR3 contains 17 residues. Trimming cost V 0 bases and J 4 bases, with 16 bases left between them. The CDR3 is CASSYSEGRRGNQPQHF. The CDR3 DNA follows: TGTGCCAGCAGTTACTCGGAGGGACGAAGGGGGAATCAGCCCCAGCATTTT.